Listed here are 9 T cell receptor beta chains from one sample, sequenced in a study of beta chain features in type 1 diabetes. The isolated RNA, all of it, was reverse transcribed, so expressed TCRB transcripts were what got sequenced. Using immunoSEQ multiplex PCR, the repertoire was profiled, and TCRdb retains in-frame clones only, with some absent. The sample contains 350,000 to 450,000 clones, around 14% of which appear only once. Material: naive CD4+ T cells from blood. The source of these receptors is a young man in good health.

This clone was seen only a few times. The chain carries TRBV2 and TRBJ2-4; the match to TRBD2 covers 11 bases. This CDR3 region has 17 residues. Germline lookup yields CDR1 SNHLY and CDR2 FYNNEI. Trimming took 2 bases from V and 0 from J; bases not matched to a gene: 3. The CDR3 reads CASSELAGGLAKNIQYF. The CDR3, as DNA: TGTGCCAGCAGTGAACTAGCGGGGGGATTAGCCAAAAACATTCAGTACTTC.

This clone was observed a few times. The gene calls are TRBV6-1 and TRBJ2-4; unclear D gene. Trimming shortened V by 8 bases and J by 4 bases, and 15 bases separated the two germline ends. The CDR3 spans 14 residues. Germline assignment: CDR1 MNHNS and CDR2 SASEGT. CDR3 region: CASGLDQFKNIQYF. CDR3 coding DNA: TGTGCCAGCGGGTTGGACCAATTTAAAAACATTCAGTACTTC.

This sequence joins TRBV7-2 and TRBJ1-2; no firm D call. Trimming left V 1 base short and J 8 bases short, with 11 bases between. CDR3 size: 13 residues. Germline CDR1 SGHTA, CDR2 FQGNSA. CDR3 DNA sequence: TGTGCCAGCAGCTTAGATCCTACGTGGGGCTACACCTTC. This sequence encodes CASSLDPTWGYTF.

This clone has more than one count but fewer than ten. Additional DNA sequences in this sample encode the identical CDR3. The V call is TRBV5-6, the J call TRBJ2-7; D gene unclear. V shed 4 bases and J shed 3 bases, with 8 bases lying between them. The CDR3 loop spans 12 amino acids. Germline V gene lookup returns CDR1 SGHDT and CDR2 YYEEEE. Here the CDR3 reads CASSLTDYEQYF. The CDR3 region has the DNA TGTGCCAGCAGCCTCACAGACTACGAGCAGTACTTC.

The CDR3 DNA sequence: TGTGCCTGGAGTGTGGGTGAGAAAGGCTACACCTTC. This gives the protein CAWSVGEKGYTF. V gene TRBV30 combines with J gene TRBJ1-2; no clear D. The germline V and J ends were trimmed by 0 bases and 8 bases, with 10 bases remaining between them. The CDR3 runs to 12 residues. Germline V gene sequence: CDR1 GTSNPN, CDR2 SVGIG (reference sequence).

The V gene is TRBV4-1, the J gene TRBJ2-7; the match to TRBD1 covers 7 bases. V lost 4 bases and J lost 2; bases outside the gene matches: 5. The CDR3 is 14 residues long. Germline loops: CDR1 MGHRA, CDR2 YSYEKL. The CDR3 bases are TGCGCCAGCAGCCGCAAAACAGGGGCCTACGAGCAGTACTTC. Its translation: CASSRKTGAYEQYF.

The gene calls are TRBV29-1 and TRBJ2-5; D perhaps matches TRBD2 (5 bases). There are 12 residues in the CDR3. The germline gives CDR1 SQVTM, CDR2 ANQGSEA. The germline V and J ends were trimmed by 3 bases and 4 bases, with 9 bases remaining between them. In nucleotides, the CDR3 is TGCAGCGTTGAGGCTAGCCTAGAGACCCAGTACTTC. Translated, it gives CSVEASLETQYF.

This clone appeared a few times. The V call is TRBV5-1, the J call TRBJ2-7; 9 bases fit TRBD2. This CDR3 spans 14 amino acids. V lost 5 bases, J lost 3 bases, and 6 bases stayed unmatched. CDR1 and CDR2 (germline): SGHRS, YFSETQ. Here the CDR3 DNA reads TGCGCCAGCAGATTAGCGGGGGATTTCTACGAGCAGTACTTC. It encodes CASRLAGDFYEQYF.

The chain is built from TRBV6-6 and TRBJ1-2, with D uncertain. The CDR3 runs 13 residues. The germline CDR1 and CDR2 sequences are MNHNY and SVGAGI (reference sequence). The V gene lost 0 bases and the J gene lost 8 bases, with 10 bases spanning the gap. The CDR3 bases are TGTGCCAGCAGTTACTCGAAGGCTGGCGGCTACACCTTC. This sequence encodes CASSYSKAGGYTF.